Following are 21 T cell receptor beta chains from one sample sequenced in a study of somatic mutations in cytotoxic T cells in rheumatoid arthritis. Data came from immunoSEQ multiplex PCR; TCRdb stores just in-frame clones and leaves some out. The sample includes approximately 10,000 clones, about 89% of them seen just once. The sample was CD8+ T cells sorted from blood. The source of these receptors is a woman in her late teens or twenties with rheumatoid arthritis.

The chain couples TRBV5-6 to TRBJ1-4; D uncertain. Trimming pared 5 bases from V and 0 bases from J, leaving 5 bases between. The CDR3 covers 13 residues. From germline, CDR1 is SGHDT and CDR2 YYEEEE. In nucleotides, the CDR3 is TGTGCCAGCAGTGTCTCAACTAATGAAAAACTGTTTTTT. Amino acids: CASSVSTNEKLFF.

This clone occurred once. The chain carries TRBV19 and TRBJ1-1, with unresolved D. CDR1 is LNHDA and CDR2 is SQIVND in the germline V gene (reference sequence). V lost 3 bases and J 1 base, leaving 12 bases between the germline ends. The CDR3 spans 15 residues. In nucleotides, the CDR3 is TGTGCCAGTAGTATCCTCACCCAACAGAACACTGAAGCTTTCTTT. It is translated as CASSILTQQNTEAFF.

The V call is TRBV9, the J call TRBJ2-4; perhaps TRBD1 as D (5 bases). Looked up from germline, CDR1 is SGDLS and CDR2 is YYNGEE. V lost 7 bases and J lost 2, with 13 bases in between. The CDR3 spans 14 residues. CDR3 protein: CASGEGETKNIQYF. The CDR3, as DNA: TGTGCCAGCGGGGAAGGGGAAACCAAAAACATTCAGTACTTC.

The chain has TRBV9 and TRBJ2-5, with 7 bases that match TRBD2. The CDR3 is 15 amino acids. Losses at the gene ends were 0 bases for V and 1 base for J; bases not matched to a gene: 3. CDR1 is SGDLS and CDR2 is YYNGEE in the germline V gene. CDR3 bases: TGTGCCAGCAGCGTAGGCGGGAGTGGCCAAGAGACCCAGTACTTC. Translated, it gives CASSVGGSGQETQYF.

This chain links TRBV5-1 with TRBJ1-4, with unresolved D. In germline, CDR1 is SGHRS, CDR2 YFSETQ. V was pared by 0 bases and J by 0 bases, with 6 bases between. The CDR3 loop spans 15 amino acids. CDR3 region: CASSLEEATNEKLFF. CDR3 coding DNA: TGCGCCAGCAGCTTGGAGGAGGCAACTAATGAAAAACTGTTTTTT.

The rearrangement links TRBV27 to TRBJ2-3; 10 positions agree with TRBD2. Trimming at V came to 4 bases and at J to 6 bases, leaving 7 bases not matched to a gene. CDR1 and CDR2 from the germline V gene are MNHEY and SMNVEV (reference sequence). The CDR3 runs 15 residues. CDR3 in DNA: TGTGCCAGCAGTTCCCTACTAGCGGGATCGGATACGCAGTATTTT. It yields the protein CASSSLLAGSDTQYF.

The table lists this clone with a count of one. This rearrangement joins TRBV29-1 to TRBJ2-1; TRBD2 matches at 10 bases. V lost 5 bases and J lost 7; bases outside the gene matches: 5. CDR1 is SQVTM and CDR2 is ANQGSEA in the germline V gene. CDR3 length: 13 amino acids. CDR3 DNA sequence: TGCAGCGTTCCAGCGGGAGGGCCTAATGAGCAGTTCTTC. Translating gives CSVPAGGPNEQFF.

This clone has just one count. The CDR3 region has the DNA TGTGCCAGCAGTGTGAGCACTGAAGCTTTCTTT. It encodes CASSVSTEAFF. V is TRBV2 and J is TRBJ1-1, with D unresolved. V was clipped by 4 bases and J by 4 bases, with 4 bases between them. Germline V gives CDR1 SNHLY, CDR2 FYNNEI. This CDR3 has 11 amino acids. Full variable domain (outside the CDR3, taken from reference TRBV2 and TRBJ1-1): EPEVTQTPSHQVTQMGQEVILRCVPISNHLYFYWYRQILGQKVEFLVSFYNNEISEKSEIFDDQFSVERPDGSNFTLKIRSTKLEDSAMYFCASSVSTEAFFGQGTRLTVV.

This chain joins TRBV19 and TRBJ2-2; a possible D gene is TRBD2 (5 bases). This CDR3 spans 16 amino acids. V was cut by 6 bases and J by 6 bases, with 20 bases left in between. CDR1 is LNHDA, CDR2 SQIVND, per germline (reference sequence). CDR3 DNA sequence: TGTGCCAGTAGCATCGCGGGCCTTGAATGGGCCGGGGAGCTGTTTTTT. Its translation is CASSIAGLEWAGELFF. Together with reference TRBV19 and TRBJ2-2, the CDR3 gives the full variable domain: DGGITQSPKYLFRKEGQNVTLSCEQNLNHDAMYWYRQDPGQGLRLIYYSQIVNDFQKGDIAEGYSVSREKKESFPLTVTSAQKNPTAFYLCASSIAGLEWAGELFFGEGSRLTVL.

The chain combines TRBV7-9 with TRBJ1-4; 8 bases are a match to TRBD1. The junction had 9 bases not matched to a gene; V was cut back by 3 bases and J by 3 bases. Per germline, CDR1 SEHNR and CDR2 FQNEAQ (reference sequence). This CDR3 comprises 17 residues. CDR3 in amino acids: CASSLSGRGPANEKLFF. In nucleotides, the CDR3 is TGTGCCAGCAGCTTGTCCGGCAGGGGGCCTGCTAATGAAAAACTGTTTTTT. The whole variable domain, filled in from reference TRBV7-9 and TRBJ1-4, reads DTGVSQNPRHKITKRGQNVTFRCDPISEHNRLYWYRQTLGQGPEFLTYFQNEAQLEKSRLLSDRFSAERPKGSFSTLEIQRTEQGDSAMYLCASSLSGRGPANEKLFFGSGTQLSVL.

This sequence joins TRBV9 and TRBJ1-2; 8 nucleotides match TRBD1. CDR1 is SGDLS, CDR2 YYNGEE, per germline. Trimming removed 0 bases from V and 3 bases from J; junction bases left unmatched: 7. The CDR3 is 16 amino acids. The CDR3 DNA reads as TGTGCCAGCAGCGTAGCAGTGGACAGGGTAGACTATGGCTACACCTTC. This gives the protein CASSVAVDRVDYGYTF.

This sequence joins TRBV6-5 and TRBJ2-7, with 11 bases identical to TRBD1. The CDR3 covers 15 residues. From germline, CDR1 is MNHEY and CDR2 SVGAGI. Trimming cost V 5 bases and J 6 bases; bases outside gene matches: 9. In nucleotides, the CDR3 is TGTGCCAGCAGTGCGGGACAGGGGGTAATCGGCGAGCAGTACTTC. It encodes CASSAGQGVIGEQYF.

V and J are TRBV19 and TRBJ1-2; D might be TRBD1 (5 bases). The germline V gene has CDR1 LNHDA and CDR2 SQIVND (reference sequence). The CDR3 consists of 13 residues. V was cut by 0 bases and J by 10 bases, with 12 bases left in between. The CDR3 coding sequence is TGTGCCAGTAGTATAGACAGGGTAGAGGTCTACACCTTC. This codes for CASSIDRVEVYTF.

The gene calls are TRBV18 and TRBJ2-7, with D maybe TRBD2 (6 bases). The CDR3 length is 14 residues. Trimming took off 8 bases at V and 2 bases at J, with 16 bases between the two ends. Per germline, CDR1 KGHSH and CDR2 LQKENI. The CDR3 coding sequence is TGTGCCAGCAACCAAGAAGGGAGGCCCTACGAGCAGTACTTC. Translation: CASNQEGRPYEQYF.

Written as DNA, the CDR3 is TGTGCCAGCAGACCATCCCCCGGGGCAGATACGCAGTATTTT. Amino acids: CASRPSPGADTQYF. The chain employs TRBV7-8 and TRBJ2-3; maybe TRBD2 (5 bases). The germline gives CDR1 SGHVS, CDR2 FQNEAQ. The CDR3 has 14 amino acids. Deletions cut 6 bases from V and 4 bases from J, with 14 bases between.

This clone was recorded once. An end of the junction does not agree with germline; a read error may underlie this. This sequence joins TRBV7-7 and TRBJ2-7, with 8 bases that match TRBD1. Germline V gives CDR1 SSHAT, CDR2 FNYEAQ (reference sequence). This CDR3 spans 13 amino acids. CDR3 loop: CASSPGTGYEQYF. CDR3 bases: TGTGCTAGCAGCCCGGGGACAGGTTACGAGCAGTACTTC.

CDR3: CASTPGHYLTDTQYF. The DNA for the CDR3 is TGTGCCAGCACCCCGGGACACTACCTCACAGATACGCAGTATTTT. This chain uses TRBV27 with TRBJ2-3; perhaps TRBD1 as D (6 bases). Between the trimmed V and J ends, which lost 7 bases and 2 bases, there was a span of 16 bases. Per germline, CDR1 MNHEY and CDR2 SMNVEV (reference sequence). The CDR3 extends over 15 amino acids.

The rearrangement links TRBV6-4 to TRBJ2-3, with 8 bases lining up with TRBD1. Germline trimming cut 6 bases from V and 9 bases from J; bases unmatched to any gene: 2. Germline lookup yields CDR1 MRHNA and CDR2 SNTAGT. The CDR3 contains 11 residues. The DNA for the CDR3 is TGTGCCAGCAGGACAGGGGCAACGCAGTATTTT. The encoded protein is CASRTGATQYF.

The chain couples TRBV19 to TRBJ2-5, with 7 bases that match TRBD2. Germline assignment: CDR1 LNHDA and CDR2 SQIVND (reference sequence). V lost 9 bases and J lost 5; bases outside the gene matches: 15. The CDR3 has 15 amino acids. CDR3 coding DNA: TGTGCCAGCCAACTGGGGGGGGGACTGGAGGAGACCCAGTACTTC. Protein: CASQLGGGLEETQYF.

J is TRBJ1-1 and V is TRBV5-4; 7 positions match TRBD1. Trimming cost V 6 bases and J 4 bases; bases outside gene matches: 9. Germline CDR1 reads SGHNT; CDR2 reads YYREEE (reference sequence). This CDR3 has 14 residues. The CDR3 is CASTNPGQSTEAFF. DNA of the CDR3: TGTGCCAGCACCAATCCGGGACAGTCCACTGAAGCTTTCTTT. The whole variable domain, remainder taken from reference TRBV5-4 and TRBJ1-1, is ETGVTQSPTHLIKTRGQQVTLRCSSQSGHNTVSWYQQALGQGPQFIFQYYREEENGRGNFPPRFSGLQFPNYSSELNVNALELDDSALYLCASTNPGQSTEAFFGQGTRLTVV.

The chain recombines TRBV29-1 with TRBJ2-1; D not resolved. The CDR3 extends over 14 amino acids. V lost 0 bases and J lost 10, with 16 bases in between. The V gene's germline CDR1 is SQVTM and CDR2 ANQGSEA. The CDR3 spells CSVEDLREVNEQFF. The CDR3 DNA follows: TGCAGCGTTGAAGATCTTCGTGAGGTGAACGAGCAGTTCTTC.